This T cell receptor (beta chain) was sequenced for a study of cytomegalovirus exposure and HLA in healthy donors. Study information: About 82 million unique TCRs from HLA-typed donors were held in an early release of data.

A few counts support this clone. The target antigen is unknown. The CDR3 contains 11 residues. Germline loops: CDR1 GTSNPN, CDR2 SVGIG (reference sequence). Trimming cost V 2 bases and J 9 bases, with 9 bases left between them. General study results and limits: Looking again later, the authors saw that most CMV-associated TCR beta chains seemed HLA-restricted. Previous analysis showed most TCR beta V segments were productive about 87% or about 30% of the time. There were some public TCRs occurring in many donors, but most TCR sequences were rare.

PCR involved 60 Vbeta and 13 Jbeta primers. Measured with immunoSEQ multiplex PCR; TCRdb has only the in-frame clones, and not every one. The sample holds 100,000 to 150,000 clones; approximately 17% are singletons and the top ten take 2.9%. This TCR derives from a female donor in good health and CMV-seropositive. The chain recombines TRBV30 with TRBJ2-3, with TRBD2 as a possible D gene (6 bases). Sequenced: PBMCs. The CDR3 sequence is CAWSFGGTQYF. In DNA, the CDR3 is TGTGCCTGGAGTTTCGGAGGGACGCAGTATTTT.